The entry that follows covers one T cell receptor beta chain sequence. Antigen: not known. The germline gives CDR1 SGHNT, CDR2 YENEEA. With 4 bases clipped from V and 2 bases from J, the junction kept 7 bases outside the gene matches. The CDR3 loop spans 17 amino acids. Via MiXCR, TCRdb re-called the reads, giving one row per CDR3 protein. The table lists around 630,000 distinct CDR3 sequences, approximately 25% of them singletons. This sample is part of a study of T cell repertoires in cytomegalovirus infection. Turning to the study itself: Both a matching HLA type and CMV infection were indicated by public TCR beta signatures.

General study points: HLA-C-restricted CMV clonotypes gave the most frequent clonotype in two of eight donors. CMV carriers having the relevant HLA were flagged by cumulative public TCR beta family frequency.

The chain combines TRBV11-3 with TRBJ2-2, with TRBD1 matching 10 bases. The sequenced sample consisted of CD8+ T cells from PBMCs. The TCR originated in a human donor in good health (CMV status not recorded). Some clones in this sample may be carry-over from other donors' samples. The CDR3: CASSSPGDRGNTGELFF. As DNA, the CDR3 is TGTGCCAGCAGCTCCCCCGGGGACAGGGGTAACACCGGGGAGCTGTTTTTT.